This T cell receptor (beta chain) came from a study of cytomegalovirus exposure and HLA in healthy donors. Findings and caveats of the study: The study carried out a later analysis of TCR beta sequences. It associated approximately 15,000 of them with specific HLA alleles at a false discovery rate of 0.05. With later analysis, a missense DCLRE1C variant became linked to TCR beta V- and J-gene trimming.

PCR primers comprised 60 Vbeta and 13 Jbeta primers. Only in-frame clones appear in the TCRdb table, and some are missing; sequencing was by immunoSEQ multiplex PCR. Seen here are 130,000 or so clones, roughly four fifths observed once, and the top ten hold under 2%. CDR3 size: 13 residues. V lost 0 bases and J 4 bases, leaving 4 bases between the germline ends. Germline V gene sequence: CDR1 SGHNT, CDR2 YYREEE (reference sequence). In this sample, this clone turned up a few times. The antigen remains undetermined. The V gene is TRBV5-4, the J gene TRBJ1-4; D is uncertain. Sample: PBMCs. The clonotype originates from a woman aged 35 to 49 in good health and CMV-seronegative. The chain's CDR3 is CASSLDSNEKLFF. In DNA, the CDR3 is TGTGCCAGCAGCTTGGACAGTAATGAAAAACTGTTTTTT.